Presented here are 29 T cell receptor beta chains from one specimen sequenced in a study of post-analysis software for immune sequencing data. Notes on the study in general: Included in a set of about 5 TRBV segments more frequent in patients than controls were TRBV5-6, TRBV5-1 and TRBV20-1.

The TCR beta cDNA libraries carried unique molecular identifiers. TCRdb itself ran the PCR reads through MiXCR, one entry per CDR3 protein. This table has 750,000 to 950,000 distinct CDR3 sequences, 46% appearing once. The antigens for these receptors are not known. The sequenced material came from blood. The receptors come from a girl aged 10 to 17 with multiple sclerosis.

There are a few counts of this clonotype. The chain has TRBV29-1 and TRBJ2-7, with TRBD2 matching over 13 bases. Germline CDR1 reads SQVTM; CDR2 reads ANQGSEA. The CDR3 has 12 amino acids. Trimming cost V 5 bases and J 6 bases; bases outside gene matches: 1. The CDR3 nucleotides read TGCAGCGTTAGGACTAGCGGGAGCGAGCAGTACTTC. As protein: CSVRTSGSEQYF.

This clonotype was detected only a few times. CDR3 bases: TGTGCCAGCAGCTTAGAACCCGGGACAGCCTACTACGAGCAGTACTTC. Translating gives CASSLEPGTAYYEQYF. The V and J genes are TRBV11-2 and TRBJ2-7, with 7 bases fitting TRBD1. V lost 0 bases to trimming and J lost 3 bases; unmatched junction nucleotides: 8. The CDR3 extends over 16 amino acids. Germline V gene lookup returns CDR1 SGHAT and CDR2 FQNNGV.

This sequence joins TRBV20-1 and TRBJ2-3; unclear D gene. The length of the CDR3 is 13 residues. CDR1 and CDR2 (germline): DFQATT, SNEGSKA (reference sequence). The ends were cut back, 3 bases at V and 2 bases at J, with 9 bases in the middle. The DNA for the CDR3 is TGCAGTGCTAGTCTCGAGAACACAGATACGCAGTATTTT. It translates to CSASLENTDTQYF.

This rearrangement joins TRBV29-1 to TRBJ1-2; D is unclear. Germline loops: CDR1 SQVTM, CDR2 ANQGSEA. This CDR3 is built from 14 residues. Trimming took 4 bases from V and 6 from J, leaving 18 bases between them. Here the CDR3 DNA reads TGCAGCGTTGGTGGTAGGCTGGACCTTAATGGCTACACCTTC. This codes for CSVGGRLDLNGYTF.

The chain has TRBV6-5 and TRBJ2-7; TRBD2 aligns across 11 bases. This CDR3 has 16 residues. Germline CDR1 is MNHEY and CDR2 is SVGAGI. With 0 bases clipped from V and 6 bases from J, the junction kept 7 bases outside the gene matches. This chain's CDR3 is CASSYSTSGSLREQYF. CDR3 bases: TGTGCCAGCAGTTACTCAACTAGCGGGAGTTTGCGCGAGCAGTACTTC.

There are a few counts of this clonotype. The CDR3: CASSFPQLGTGSSYNEQFF. CDR3 in DNA: TGTGCCAGCAGTTTCCCCCAGCTCGGGACTGGCAGCTCCTACAATGAGCAGTTCTTC. The V gene is TRBV12-3 or TRBV12-4, the J gene TRBJ2-1; possibly TRBD2 for D (6 bases). Trimming pared 3 bases from V and 0 bases from J, leaving 21 bases between. CDR3 length equals 19 residues.

V usage is TRBV20-1 and J usage is TRBJ2-5; D might be TRBD1 (6 bases). Germline CDR1 and CDR2: DFQATT and SNEGSKA (reference sequence). This CDR3 comprises 14 residues. Trimming took 4 bases from V and 3 from J, leaving 15 bases between them. In DNA form, the CDR3 reads TGCAGTGCTACCGGGACAACGCAAAAAGAGACCCAGTACTTC. This gives the protein CSATGTTQKETQYF.

This chain's CDR3 is CASSLAPSHENTQYF. The CDR3 region has the DNA TGCGCCAGCAGCTTGGCCCCCTCTCACGAGAATACGCAGTATTTT. V gene TRBV5-1 combines with J gene TRBJ2-3; D uncertain. The germline gives CDR1 SGHRS, CDR2 YFSETQ. V was clipped by 0 bases and J by 7 bases, with 15 bases between them. There are 15 residues in the CDR3. The full variable domain, with the rest looked up from reference TRBV5-1 and TRBJ2-3, is KAGVTQTPRYLIKTRGQQVTLSCSPISGHRSVSWYQQTPGQGLQFLFEYFSETQRNKGNFPGRFSGRQFSNSRSEMNVSTLELGDSALYLCASSLAPSHENTQYFGPGTRLTVL.

The V call is TRBV6-5, the J call TRBJ1-2, with 8 bases identical to TRBD1. Germline CDR1 reads MNHEY; CDR2 reads SVGAGI. V was clipped by 9 bases and J by 4 bases; unmatched bases: 7. The CDR3 consists of 13 residues. The DNA of the CDR3 is TGTGCCAGTACCAGAGACAGGGGCTATGGCTACACCTTC. Its protein product is CASTRDRGYGYTF.

This clonotype occurred once. The chain carries TRBV19 and TRBJ2-1; 7 positions match TRBD2. Germline lookup yields CDR1 LNHDA and CDR2 SQIVND (reference sequence). Trimming removed 6 bases from V and 6 bases from J; junction bases left unmatched: 8. CDR3 length equals 14 residues. The CDR3 DNA reads as TGTGCCAGTAGGAGACTAGCTGGTCGCAATGAGCAGTTCTTC. This sequence encodes CASRRLAGRNEQFF.

The chain uses TRBV9 and TRBJ1-2; 7 bases match TRBD1. The CDR3 length is 16 residues. Unmatched junction bases numbered 18, after V lost 4 bases and J lost 9 bases. The germline CDR1 and CDR2 sequences are SGDLS and YYNGEE. CDR3: CASSLPQGGPRGRYTF. CDR3 nucleotide sequence: TGTGCCAGCAGCTTACCCCAGGGGGGACCTCGGGGCCGCTACACCTTC.

This clonotype appeared a few times. The chain uses TRBV11-1 and TRBJ2-1; TRBD2 aligns across 7 bases. The CDR3 extends over 15 amino acids. Germline loops: CDR1 SGHAT, CDR2 FQDESV (reference sequence). The trim removed 3 bases at V and 8 bases at J, leaving 10 bases unmatched. The CDR3 sequence: CASSFRREGLDEQFF. CDR3 DNA: TGTGCCAGCAGCTTTAGGAGGGAGGGCCTTGATGAGCAGTTCTTC.

This clonotype has a handful of counts. The CDR3 protein is CSASGSTDEQFF. CDR3 DNA sequence: TGCAGTGCTAGCGGGAGTACAGATGAGCAGTTCTTC. This chain links TRBV20-1 with TRBJ2-1; weak D call: TRBD2 (6 bases). The CDR3 spans 12 residues. Per the germline V gene, CDR1 is DFQATT and CDR2 is SNEGSKA (reference sequence). The V and J ends lost 3 bases and 8 bases respectively, with 11 bases between them.

The chain combines TRBV5-1 with TRBJ2-2, with a tentative D call TRBD2 (5 bases). The V end lost 5 bases, the J end lost 5 bases, and 10 bases lay between the germline ends. The V gene's germline CDR1 is SGHRS and CDR2 YFSETQ. This CDR3 comprises 13 residues. As DNA, the CDR3 is TGCGCCAGCAGAGACGGAGGTACCGGGGAGCTGTTTTTT. This gives the protein CASRDGGTGELFF.

This clonotype was counted a single time. The chain has TRBV12-3 or TRBV12-4 and TRBJ1-6, with TRBD1 as a possible D gene (5 bases). Trimming shortened V by 3 bases and J by 7 bases, and 10 bases separated the two germline ends. This CDR3 is built from 14 residues. DNA for the CDR3: TGTGCCAGCAGTTTGAGGGGACGGAATTCACCCCTCCACTTT. Amino acid sequence: CASSLRGRNSPLHF.

The chain uses TRBV20-1 and TRBJ2-5, with TRBD2 matching over 9 bases. This CDR3 region has 15 residues. Germline V lookup: CDR1 DFQATT, CDR2 SNEGSKA (reference sequence). The J segment lost 1 base and the V segment lost 1 base, leaving 4 bases of the junction unmatched. CDR3 protein: CSARGLTSGQETQYF. The CDR3 region has the DNA TGCAGTGCTAGAGGATTGACTAGCGGCCAAGAGACCCAGTACTTC.

This rearrangement joins TRBV5-1 to TRBJ2-1; D gene uncertain. CDR1 and CDR2 from the germline V gene are SGHRS and YFSETQ. V was clipped by 0 bases and J by 8 bases, with 12 bases between them. There are 14 residues in the CDR3. Here the CDR3 reads CASSLETSGDEQFF. DNA of the CDR3: TGCGCCAGCAGCTTGGAGACGAGTGGGGATGAGCAGTTCTTC.

V is TRBV7-2 and J is TRBJ2-1, with 12 bases identical to TRBD2. The CDR3 runs 16 residues. Unmatched junction bases numbered 10, after V lost 6 bases and J lost 7 bases. Per germline, CDR1 SGHTA and CDR2 FQGNSA. DNA for the CDR3: TGTGCCAGCAGTCCAGCCCTAGCGGGAGGGCGAAATGAGCAGTTCTTC. As protein: CASSPALAGGRNEQFF. Looking up the rest from reference TRBV7-2 and TRBJ2-1 gives the full variable domain: GAGVSQSPSNKVTEKGKDVELRCDPISGHTALYWYRQSLGQGLEFLIYFQGNSAPDKSGLPSDRFSAERTGGSVSTLTIQRTQQEDSAVYLCASSPALAGGRNEQFFGPGTRLTVL.

This clonotype was counted between two and nine times. This chain joins TRBV6-2 or TRBV6-3 and TRBJ2-1, with TRBD2 matching over 10 bases. The CDR3 loop spans 14 amino acids. V lost 6 bases to trimming and J lost 5 bases; unmatched junction nucleotides: 4. The germline CDR1 and CDR2 sequences are MNHEY and SVGEGT. CDR3 nucleotide sequence: TGTGCCAGCAGACTAGCGGGGATGAACAATGAGCAGTTCTTC. It translates to CASRLAGMNNEQFF.

V usage is TRBV5-5 and J usage is TRBJ2-7; a weak D match, TRBD2 (7 bases). The CDR3 is 16 amino acids. Germline CDR1 and CDR2: SGHKS and YYEKEE (reference sequence). Trimming stripped 4 bases from V and 0 bases from J, with 17 bases between. The CDR3 region is CASSLDWGGPSYEQYF. In nucleotides, the CDR3 is TGTGCCAGCAGCCTAGATTGGGGGGGGCCCTCCTACGAGCAGTACTTC.

The gene calls are TRBV5-1 and TRBJ1-1, with a possible D match to TRBD1 (6 bases). Trimming took off 6 bases at V and 1 base at J, with 28 bases between the two ends. The CDR3 consists of 19 residues. The germline V gene has CDR1 SGHRS and CDR2 YFSETQ. The CDR3 DNA sequence: TGCGCCAGCATTGATACCGGGACAAGACTATACTTGTGGAACACTGAAGCTTTCTTT. Protein: CASIDTGTRLYLWNTEAFF.

The table lists this clonotype with a count of one. J is TRBJ1-2 and V is TRBV10-3, with a weak D call TRBD1 (6 bases). CDR1 is ENHRY, CDR2 SYGVKD, per germline. The ends were cut back, 0 bases at V and 2 bases at J, with 10 bases in the middle. CDR3 length equals 15 residues. The CDR3 region is CAISESTGQNYGYTF. The CDR3 nucleotides read TGTGCCATCAGTGAGTCGACAGGCCAGAACTATGGCTACACCTTC.

This chain links TRBV20-1 with TRBJ2-1; D gene ambiguous. Germline values: CDR1 DFQATT, CDR2 SNEGSKA (reference sequence). This CDR3 comprises 15 residues. The ends were cut back, 4 bases at V and 0 bases at J, with 13 bases in the middle. The CDR3 protein is CSATGPASSYNEQFF. In nucleotides, the CDR3 is TGCAGTGCTACGGGCCCGGCAAGCTCCTACAATGAGCAGTTCTTC.

The sample holds a few counts of this clonotype. The rearrangement links TRBV6-6 to TRBJ1-1; 7 positions agree with TRBD1. The CDR3 loop spans 12 amino acids. Germline V gene sequence: CDR1 MNHNY, CDR2 SVGAGI (reference sequence). The V and J ends lost 5 bases and 3 bases, in that order; junction bases with no gene match: 0. This CDR3 reads CASSTGDTEAFF. The CDR3 DNA reads TGTGCCAGCAGTACAGGGGACACTGAAGCTTTCTTT.

The rearrangement links TRBV24-1 to TRBJ2-1; D is possibly TRBD1 or TRBD2 (5 bases each). Germline lookup yields CDR1 KGHDR and CDR2 SFDVKD. Trimming stripped 0 bases from V and 8 bases from J, with 13 bases between. The CDR3 sequence is 15 residues long. The CDR3 protein is CATSDLRVGGHEQFF. In nucleotides, the CDR3 is TGTGCCACCAGTGATTTGAGGGTTGGGGGTCATGAGCAGTTCTTC.

The J gene is TRBJ2-1, the V gene TRBV20-1; 14 nucleotides match TRBD2. CDR1 and CDR2 (germline): DFQATT, SNEGSKA (reference sequence). The V segment lost 0 bases and the J segment 4 bases; nucleotides outside the gene matches: 11. The CDR3 is made up of 19 amino acids. The CDR3 is CSARDPDPTSGRVYNEQFF. The DNA for the CDR3 is TGCAGTGCTAGAGATCCAGACCCGACTAGCGGGAGGGTGTACAATGAGCAGTTCTTC.

This clonotype was picked up a small number of times. V is TRBV29-1 and J is TRBJ2-7, with D maybe TRBD1 (7 bases). Germline CDR1 SQVTM, CDR2 ANQGSEA. Trimming took 3 bases from V and 6 from J, leaving 15 bases between them. This CDR3 comprises 13 residues. The CDR3 nucleotides read TGCAGCGTTGACGGAGGGGACAGAGTCGAGCAGTACTTC. Translation: CSVDGGDRVEQYF.

This clonotype was seen only a few times. The gene calls are TRBV29-1 and TRBJ2-1; possibly TRBD2 for D (6 bases). Germline loops: CDR1 SQVTM, CDR2 ANQGSEA. The V gene lost 3 bases and the J gene lost 2 bases, with 8 bases spanning the gap. The CDR3 spans 13 residues. The CDR3: CSVEGGTYNEQFF. CDR3 coding DNA: TGCAGCGTTGAGGGGGGAACCTACAATGAGCAGTTCTTC.

In this sample, this clonotype turned up a few times. The V gene is TRBV5-1, the J gene TRBJ2-7, with a possible D match to TRBD2 (5 bases). V lost 4 bases to trimming and J lost 3 bases, with 14 bases between them. Germline V gene data show CDR1 as SGHRS and CDR2 as YFSETQ. The CDR3 extends over 14 amino acids. CDR3 nucleotide sequence: TGCGCCAGCAGCAGGGTCGGGAATAACTACGAGCAGTACTTC. Protein sequence: CASSRVGNNYEQYF.